Shown below are 9 T cell receptor beta chains from a single sample sequenced in a study of OX40 agonist ivuxolimab in advanced cancers. The method was immunoSEQ multiplex PCR; TCRdb's version includes in-frame clones alone and lacks a portion of them. The sample contains 90,000 to 100,000 clones, around 89% of which appear only once. The sequencing here drew on CD4+ or CD8+ T cells sorted from blood, taken in a trial of the OX40 agonist ivuxolimab. The receptor source for this set is an adult with an advanced solid tumor such as melanoma, head and neck, liver or kidney cancer.

This chain connects TRBV12-2 to TRBJ2-3; the DNA was not used to check the table's D call, TRBD2. TRBV12-2 is given as a pseudogene. This CDR3 comprises 17 residues. The DNA for the CDR3 is TGTGCAAGTCGCTTAGTAATGACGGGGGGAGGCACAGATACGCAGTATTTT. Translation gives CASRLVMTGGGTDTQYF.

The gene calls are TRBV5-4 and TRBJ1-1; D is possibly TRBD1 (6 bases). CDR3 length: 15 amino acids. Between the trimmed V and J ends, which lost 4 bases and 5 bases, there was a span of 18 bases. Per the germline V gene, CDR1 is SGHNT and CDR2 is YYREEE (reference sequence). CDR3 sequence: CASSPRGGTGTEAFF. CDR3 DNA sequence: TGTGCCAGCAGCCCGAGAGGGGGGACTGGGACTGAAGCTTTCTTT.

The chain recombines TRBV5-1 with TRBJ2-5; 7 positions match TRBD1. The V gene end was trimmed by 3 bases and the J gene end by 5 bases; junction bases not matched to a gene: 10. CDR1 is SGHRS, CDR2 YFSETQ, per germline. This CDR3 has 15 residues. The DNA for the CDR3 is TGCGCCAGCAGCTCTGGCAGGGGGTTTGGGGAGACCCAGTACTTC. Translating gives CASSSGRGFGETQYF.

This rearrangement joins TRBV14 to TRBJ2-5; D tentatively fits TRBD1 or TRBD2 (5 bases each). Trimming shortened V by 1 base and J by 7 bases, and 13 bases separated the two germline ends. The V gene's germline CDR1 is SGHDN and CDR2 FVKESK. The CDR3 runs to 14 residues. CDR3 nucleotides: TGTGCCAGCAGCCAAGGAGGGACGGCTCGGACCCAGTACTTC. Its protein product is CASSQGGTARTQYF.

The rearrangement links TRBV5-6 to TRBJ2-2, with D possibly being TRBD1 (6 bases). Trimming took 2 bases from V and 7 from J, leaving 12 bases between them. The germline V gene encodes CDR1 SGHDT and CDR2 YYEEEE. The CDR3 spans 14 residues. In DNA, the CDR3 is TGTGCCAGCAGCTTTGGGTGGACAGACGGGGAGCTGTTTTTT. Its translation is CASSFGWTDGELFF.

This clone has a single count. The chain joins TRBV30 to TRBJ1-2; D possibly corresponds to TRBD1 (5 bases). CDR1 is GTSNPN and CDR2 is SVGIG in the germline V gene (reference sequence). Trimming shortened V by 0 bases and J by 9 bases, and 20 bases separated the two germline ends. CDR3 length equals 15 residues. The CDR3 loop reads CAWSVDNRKGLRYTF. CDR3 nucleotide sequence: TGTGCCTGGAGTGTAGATAACAGGAAGGGTCTGCGCTACACCTTC.

The CDR3 is CASSLVLKVGVPYEQYF. The CDR3 nucleotides are TGTGCCAGCAGCTTAGTCCTAAAAGTCGGTGTTCCCTACGAGCAGTACTTC. The chain carries TRBV11-2 and TRBJ2-7; D is unclear. V lost 1 base and J lost 2, with 18 bases in between. Germline V gene data show CDR1 as SGHAT and CDR2 as FQNNGV. This CDR3 region has 17 residues.

The rearrangement joins TRBV7-8 to TRBJ2-3, with D perhaps matching TRBD2 (5 bases). The ends were cut back, 5 bases at V and 2 bases at J, with 20 bases in the middle. Germline assignment: CDR1 SGHVS and CDR2 FQNEAQ. This CDR3 comprises 17 residues. CDR3 sequence: CASSPLEVRGITDTQYF. For the CDR3, the DNA is TGTGCCAGCAGCCCCTTGGAGGTGAGAGGCATCACAGATACGCAGTATTTT.

The chain employs TRBV7-3 and TRBJ2-1; 9 positions agree with TRBD2. V was clipped by 5 bases and J by 6 bases; unmatched bases: 17. The CDR3 is 18 residues long. In germline, CDR1 is SGHTA, CDR2 FQGTGA. The CDR3 DNA sequence: TGTGCCAGCAGCCCCTGGGGCCTGCCTAGCGGGATCCCCAATGAGCAGTTCTTC. The encoded protein is CASSPWGLPSGIPNEQFF.